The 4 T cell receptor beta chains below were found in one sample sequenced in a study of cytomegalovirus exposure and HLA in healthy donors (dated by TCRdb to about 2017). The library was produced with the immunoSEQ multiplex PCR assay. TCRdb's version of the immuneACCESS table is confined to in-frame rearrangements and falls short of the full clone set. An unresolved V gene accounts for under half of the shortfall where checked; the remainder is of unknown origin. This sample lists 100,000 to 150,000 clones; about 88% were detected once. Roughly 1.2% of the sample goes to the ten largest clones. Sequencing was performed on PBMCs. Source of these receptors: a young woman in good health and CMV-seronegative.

The CDR3 DNA follows: TGTGCCAGCAAAGGACTAGCGGGGGGAGAGCAGTACTTC. Residues: CASKGLAGGEQYF. The V call is TRBV7-9, the J call TRBJ2-7; 14 bases fit TRBD2. Germline lookup yields CDR1 SEHNR and CDR2 FQNEAQ (reference sequence). V lost 7 bases, J lost 7 bases, and 3 bases stayed unmatched. The CDR3 sequence is 13 residues long.

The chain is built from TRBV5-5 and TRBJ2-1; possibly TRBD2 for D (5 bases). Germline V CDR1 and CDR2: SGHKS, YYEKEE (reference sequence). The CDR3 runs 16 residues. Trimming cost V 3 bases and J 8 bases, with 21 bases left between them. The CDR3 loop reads CASSCIESGMVDEQFF. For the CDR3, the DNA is TGTGCCAGCAGCTGCATCGAATCGGGGATGGTGGATGAGCAGTTCTTC.

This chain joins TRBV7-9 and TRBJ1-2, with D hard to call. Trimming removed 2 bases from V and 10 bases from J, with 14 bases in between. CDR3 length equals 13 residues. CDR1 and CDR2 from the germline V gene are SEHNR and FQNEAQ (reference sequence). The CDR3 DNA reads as TGTGCCAGCAGCTTAAACGCACAGCTCACCTACACCTTC. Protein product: CASSLNAQLTYTF.

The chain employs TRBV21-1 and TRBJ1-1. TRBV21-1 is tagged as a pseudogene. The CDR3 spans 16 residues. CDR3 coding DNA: TGTGCCAGCAGCAAAGAAAGACTAAGCATAAACACTGAAGCTTTCTTT. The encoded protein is CASSKERLSINTEAFF.